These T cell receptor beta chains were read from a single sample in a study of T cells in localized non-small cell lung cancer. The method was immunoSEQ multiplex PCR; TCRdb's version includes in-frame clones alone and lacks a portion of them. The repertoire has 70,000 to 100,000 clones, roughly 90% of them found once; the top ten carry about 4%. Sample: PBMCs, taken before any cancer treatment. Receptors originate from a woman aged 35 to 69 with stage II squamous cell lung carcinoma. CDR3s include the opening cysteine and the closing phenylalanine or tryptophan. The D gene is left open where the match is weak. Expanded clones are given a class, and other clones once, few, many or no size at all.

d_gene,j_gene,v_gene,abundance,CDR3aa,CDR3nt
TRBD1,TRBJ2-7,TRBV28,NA,CASSPPGTGVPEQYF,TGTGCCAGCAGTCCCCCGGGGACAGGGGTGCCCGAGCAGTACTTC
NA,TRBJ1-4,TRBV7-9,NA,CASSLRGPNEKLFF,TGTGCCAGCAGCTTAAGGGGTCCTAATGAAAAACTGTTTTTT
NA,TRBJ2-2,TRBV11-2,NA,CASSLGSGVGTGELFF,TGTGCCAGCAGCTTAGGGTCGGGAGTAGGCACCGGGGAGCTGTTTTTT
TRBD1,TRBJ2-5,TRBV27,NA,CASKRLQPFDRDARETQYF,TGTGCCAGCAAACGGCTCCAGCCGTTTGACAGGGATGCTCGGGAGACCCAGTACTTC
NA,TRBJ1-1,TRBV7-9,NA,CASSPGTENTEAFF,TGTGCCAGCAGCCCCGGGACGGAGAACACTGAAGCTTTCTTT
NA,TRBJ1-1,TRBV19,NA,CASSTSGNTEAFF,TGTGCCAGTAGCACGTCCGGGAACACTGAAGCTTTCTTT
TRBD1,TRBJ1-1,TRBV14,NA,CASSSGQGGTEAFF,TGTGCCAGCAGCTCCGGACAGGGTGGGACTGAAGCTTTCTTT
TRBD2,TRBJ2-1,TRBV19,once,CASSILAGDGEQFF,TGTGCCAGTAGTATTCTAGCGGGGGACGGTGAGCAGTTCTTC
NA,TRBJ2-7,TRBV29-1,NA,CSVVIQNYEQYF,TGCAGCGTTGTTATACAGAACTACGAGCAGTACTTC
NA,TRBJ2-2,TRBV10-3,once,CAISGGRGTGELFF,TGTGCCATCAGTGGAGGGAGAGGTACCGGGGAGCTGTTTTTT
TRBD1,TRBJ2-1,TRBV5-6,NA,CASSRGPGGEQFF,TGTGCCAGCAGCCGAGGCCCAGGGGGTGAGCAGTTCTTC
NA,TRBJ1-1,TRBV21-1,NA,CASSQRDSAPTHSVGDLNTEAFF,TGTGCCAGCAGCCAACGGGACAGCGCACCAACCCATTCAGTTGGGGATTTGAACACTGAAGCTTTCTTT
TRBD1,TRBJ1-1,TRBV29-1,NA,CSSRTGETEAFF,TGCAGCAGCAGGACAGGGGAAACTGAAGCTTTCTTT
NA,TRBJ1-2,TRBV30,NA,CAWRVQRLYGYTF,TGTGCCTGGAGGGTCCAGAGACTCTATGGCTACACCTTC
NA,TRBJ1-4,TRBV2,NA,CASTDSSRAEKLFF,TGTGCCAGCACTGACAGTTCCAGAGCGGAAAAACTGTTTTTT
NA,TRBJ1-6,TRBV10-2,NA,CASRQGGDSPLHF,TGCGCCAGCAGGCAGGGTGGAGATTCACCCCTCCACTTT
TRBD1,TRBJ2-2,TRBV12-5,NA,CASGLGTGKGELFF,TGTGCTAGTGGCCTGGGGACAGGAAAGGGTGAGCTGTTTTTT
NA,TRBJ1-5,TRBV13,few,CASSRGGVGNQPQHF,TGTGCCAGCAGCCGGGGAGGGGTCGGCAATCAGCCCCAGCATTTT
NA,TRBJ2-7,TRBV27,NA,CASSLKGGYEQYF,TGTGCCAGCAGTTTAAAGGGGGGCTACGAGCAGTACTTC
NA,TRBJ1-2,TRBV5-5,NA,CASRYSGLYGYTF,TGTGCCAGCAGATACTCCGGGCTATATGGCTACACCTTC
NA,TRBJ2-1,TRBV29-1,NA,CSVERGAVSSYNEQFF,TGCAGCGTTGAAAGGGGAGCGGTTAGCTCCTACAATGAGCAGTTCTTC
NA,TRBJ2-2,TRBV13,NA,CASSPVGQVLSGGELFF,TGTGCCAGCAGCCCTGTGGGGCAGGTACTATCTGGCGGGGAGCTGTTTTTT
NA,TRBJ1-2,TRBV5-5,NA,CASSLVREITSGYTF,TGTGCCAGCAGCTTGGTCAGGGAGATCACTTCTGGCTACACCTTC
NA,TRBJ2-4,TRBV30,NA,CAWSDWDIQYF,TGTGCCTGGAGTGATTGGGACATTCAGTACTTC
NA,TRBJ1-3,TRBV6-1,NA,CASSEGSGGSGNTIYF,TGTGCCAGCAGTGAAGGGTCGGGGGGCTCTGGAAACACCATATATTTT
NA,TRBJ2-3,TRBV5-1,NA,CASSSAGSDTQYF,TGCGCCAGCAGCTCGGCGGGATCAGATACGCAGTATTTT